This section outlines one T cell receptor (beta chain) sequence together with its context. Its specificity is unknown. Whereas donors were nominally healthy upon sampling, unrecorded immune exposures were probable. The data were obtained in a study of cytomegalovirus exposure and HLA in healthy donors. Overall study context: Within the Caucasian-associated ancestry cluster were roughly 82% of the roughly 360 genotyped donors. Study-level results: There was a cluster of highly shared sequence variants that was likely a sequencing artifact.

13 Jbeta primers and 60 Vbeta primers were used for the PCR. The method was immunoSEQ multiplex PCR; TCRdb's version includes in-frame clones alone and lacks a portion of them. This table holds 120,000 to 150,000 clones, roughly 80% found once. The CDR3 has 16 amino acids. Germline-derived CDR1 and CDR2 are SGHRS and YFSETQ. V gave up 2 bases and J gave up 0 bases, with 11 bases separating them. The chain combines TRBV5-1 with TRBJ2-2, with D perhaps TRBD1 (6 bases). Sample: PBMCs. This sequence was found in a woman aged 40 to 49 in good health and CMV-seropositive. CDR3 DNA: TGCGCCAGCAGCTTACAGGGAGACTCGAACACCGGGGAGCTGTTTTTT. It yields the protein CASSLQGDSNTGELFF.